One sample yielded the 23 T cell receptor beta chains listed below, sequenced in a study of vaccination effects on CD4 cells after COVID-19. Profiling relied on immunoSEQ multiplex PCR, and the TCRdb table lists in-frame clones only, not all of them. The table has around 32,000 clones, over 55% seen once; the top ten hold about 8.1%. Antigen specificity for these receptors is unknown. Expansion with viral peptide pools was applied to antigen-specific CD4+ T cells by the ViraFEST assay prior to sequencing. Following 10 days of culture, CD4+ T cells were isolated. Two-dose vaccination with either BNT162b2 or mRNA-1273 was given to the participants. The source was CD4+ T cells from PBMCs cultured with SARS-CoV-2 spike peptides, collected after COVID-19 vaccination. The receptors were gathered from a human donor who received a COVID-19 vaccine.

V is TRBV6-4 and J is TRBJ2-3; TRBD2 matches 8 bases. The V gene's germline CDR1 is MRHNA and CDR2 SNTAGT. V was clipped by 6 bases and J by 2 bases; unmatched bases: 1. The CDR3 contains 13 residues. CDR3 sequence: CASSGGATDTQYF. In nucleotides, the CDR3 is TGTGCCAGCAGCGGGGGGGCCACAGATACGCAGTATTTT.

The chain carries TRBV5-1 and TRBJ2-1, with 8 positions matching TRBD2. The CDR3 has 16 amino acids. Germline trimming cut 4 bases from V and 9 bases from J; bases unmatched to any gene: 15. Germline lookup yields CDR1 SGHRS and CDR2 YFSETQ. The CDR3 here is CASSLLPGLGRVEQFF. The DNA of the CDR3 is TGCGCCAGCAGCCTCCTACCGGGACTAGGTAGGGTTGAGCAGTTCTTC.

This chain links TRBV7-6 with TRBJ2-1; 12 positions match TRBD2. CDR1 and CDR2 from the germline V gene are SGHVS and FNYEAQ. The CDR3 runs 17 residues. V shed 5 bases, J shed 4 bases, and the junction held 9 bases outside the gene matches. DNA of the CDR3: TGTGCCAGCAGCCCAAAGCTAGCGGGGGGGCCTTACAATGAGCAGTTCTTC. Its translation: CASSPKLAGGPYNEQFF.

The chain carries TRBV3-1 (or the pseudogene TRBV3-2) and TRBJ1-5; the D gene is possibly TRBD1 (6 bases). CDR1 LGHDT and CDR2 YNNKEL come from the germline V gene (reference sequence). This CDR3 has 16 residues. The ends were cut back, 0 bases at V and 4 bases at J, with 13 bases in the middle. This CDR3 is CASSQDGGGLNQPQHF. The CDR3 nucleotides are TGTGCCAGCAGCCAAGACGGGGGCGGGCTTAATCAGCCCCAGCATTTT.

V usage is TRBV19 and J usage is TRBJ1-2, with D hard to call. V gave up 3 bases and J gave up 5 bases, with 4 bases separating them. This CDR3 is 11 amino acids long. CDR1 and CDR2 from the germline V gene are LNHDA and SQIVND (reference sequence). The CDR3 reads CASSMRYGYTF. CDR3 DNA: TGTGCCAGTAGTATGAGATATGGCTACACCTTC. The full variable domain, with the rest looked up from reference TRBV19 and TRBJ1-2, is DGGITQSPKYLFRKEGQNVTLSCEQNLNHDAMYWYRQDPGQGLRLIYYSQIVNDFQKGDIAEGYSVSREKKESFPLTVTSAQKNPTAFYLCASSMRYGYTFGSGTRLTVV.

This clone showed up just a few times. The CDR3 here is CASVISYPDNSPLHF. The CDR3 nucleotides are TGTGCCAGCGTAATCTCATACCCGGATAATTCACCCCTCCACTTT. The chain recombines TRBV2 with TRBJ1-6; D is unresolved. The CDR3 runs 15 residues. Germline V gives CDR1 SNHLY, CDR2 FYNNEI. Trimming pared 8 bases from V and 5 bases from J, leaving 16 bases between.

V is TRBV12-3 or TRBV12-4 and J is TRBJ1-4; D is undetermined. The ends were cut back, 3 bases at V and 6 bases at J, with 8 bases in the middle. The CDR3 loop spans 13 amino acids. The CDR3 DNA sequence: TGTGCCAGCAGTTTCAGGCAGGATGAAAAACTGTTTTTT. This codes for CASSFRQDEKLFF.

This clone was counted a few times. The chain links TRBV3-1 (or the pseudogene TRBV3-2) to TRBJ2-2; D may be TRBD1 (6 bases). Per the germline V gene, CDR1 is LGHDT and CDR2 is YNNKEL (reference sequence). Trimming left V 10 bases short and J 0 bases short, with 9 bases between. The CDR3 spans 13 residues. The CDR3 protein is CATGTPNTGELFF. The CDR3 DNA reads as TGTGCCACCGGGACACCGAACACCGGGGAGCTGTTTTTT.

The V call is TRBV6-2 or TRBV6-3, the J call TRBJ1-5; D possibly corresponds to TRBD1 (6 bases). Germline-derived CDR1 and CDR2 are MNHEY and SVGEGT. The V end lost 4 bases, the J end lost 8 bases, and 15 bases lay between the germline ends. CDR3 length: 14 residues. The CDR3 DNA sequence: TGTGCCAGCAGTTTAGGGGGTACCTCGGAGCCCCAGCATTTT. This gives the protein CASSLGGTSEPQHF.

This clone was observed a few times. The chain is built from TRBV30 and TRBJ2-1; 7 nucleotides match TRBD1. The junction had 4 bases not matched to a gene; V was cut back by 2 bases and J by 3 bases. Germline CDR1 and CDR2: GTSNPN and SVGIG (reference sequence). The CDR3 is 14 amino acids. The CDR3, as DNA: TGTGCCTGGAGTACAGGGGTGGTCTACAATGAGCAGTTCTTC. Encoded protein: CAWSTGVVYNEQFF.

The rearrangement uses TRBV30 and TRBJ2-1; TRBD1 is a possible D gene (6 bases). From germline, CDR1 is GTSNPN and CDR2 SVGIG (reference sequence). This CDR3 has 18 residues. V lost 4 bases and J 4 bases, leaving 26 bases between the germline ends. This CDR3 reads CAWIGQHGVTKIYNEQFF. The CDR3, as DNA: TGTGCCTGGATCGGACAGCACGGTGTTACCAAGATTTACAATGAGCAGTTCTTC.

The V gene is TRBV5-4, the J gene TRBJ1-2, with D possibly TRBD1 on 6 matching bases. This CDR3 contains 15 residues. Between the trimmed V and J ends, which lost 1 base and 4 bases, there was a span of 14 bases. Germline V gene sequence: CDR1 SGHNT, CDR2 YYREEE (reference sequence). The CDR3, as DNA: TGTGCCAGCAGCTTGACTTACAGGGTCCCCTATGGCTACACCTTC. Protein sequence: CASSLTYRVPYGYTF.

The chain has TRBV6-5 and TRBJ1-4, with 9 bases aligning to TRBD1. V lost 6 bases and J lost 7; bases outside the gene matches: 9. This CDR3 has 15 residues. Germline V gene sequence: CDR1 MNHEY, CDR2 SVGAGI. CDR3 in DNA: TGTGCCAGCAGAACAACAGGGGGCGACGGTGAAAAACTGTTTTTT. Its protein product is CASRTTGGDGEKLFF.

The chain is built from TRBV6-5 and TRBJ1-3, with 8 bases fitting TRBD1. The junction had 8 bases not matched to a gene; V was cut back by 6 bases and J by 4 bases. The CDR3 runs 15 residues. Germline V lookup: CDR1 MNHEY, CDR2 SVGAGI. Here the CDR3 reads CASRTGTGLGNTIYF. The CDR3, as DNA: TGTGCCAGCAGAACCGGGACAGGCCTAGGAAACACCATATATTTT.

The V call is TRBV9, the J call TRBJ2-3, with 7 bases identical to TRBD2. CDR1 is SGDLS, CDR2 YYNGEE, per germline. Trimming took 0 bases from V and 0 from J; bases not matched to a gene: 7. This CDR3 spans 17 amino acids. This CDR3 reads CASSVAIEGGSTDTQYF. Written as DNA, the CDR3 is TGTGCCAGCAGCGTAGCTATTGAGGGAGGGAGCACAGATACGCAGTATTTT.

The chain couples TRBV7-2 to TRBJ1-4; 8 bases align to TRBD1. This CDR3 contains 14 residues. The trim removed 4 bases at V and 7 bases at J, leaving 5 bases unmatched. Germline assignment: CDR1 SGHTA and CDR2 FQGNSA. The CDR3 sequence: CASSWTGLGEKLFF. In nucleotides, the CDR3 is TGTGCCAGCAGCTGGACAGGGTTAGGTGAAAAACTGTTTTTT.

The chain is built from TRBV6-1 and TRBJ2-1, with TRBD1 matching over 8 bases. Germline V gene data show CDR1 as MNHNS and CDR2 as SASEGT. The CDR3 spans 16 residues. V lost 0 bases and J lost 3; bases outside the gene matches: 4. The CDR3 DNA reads TGTGCCAGCAGTGAAGCAGGGACAGGCCGCTACAATGAGCAGTTCTTC. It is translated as CASSEAGTGRYNEQFF.

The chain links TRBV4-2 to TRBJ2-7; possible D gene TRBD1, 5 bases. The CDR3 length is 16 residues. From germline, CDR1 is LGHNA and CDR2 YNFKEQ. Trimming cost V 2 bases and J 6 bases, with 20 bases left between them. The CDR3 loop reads CASSQLSGAGRSEQYF. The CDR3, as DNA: TGTGCCAGCAGCCAACTCTCCGGAGCAGGGCGTTCCGAGCAGTACTTC.

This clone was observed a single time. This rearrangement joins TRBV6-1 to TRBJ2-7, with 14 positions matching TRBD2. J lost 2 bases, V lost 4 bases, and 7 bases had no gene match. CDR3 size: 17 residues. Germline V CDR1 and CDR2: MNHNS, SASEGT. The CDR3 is CASSGGTSGRGPYEQYF. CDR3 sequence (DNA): TGTGCCAGCAGTGGGGGGACTAGCGGGAGAGGCCCCTACGAGCAGTACTTC.

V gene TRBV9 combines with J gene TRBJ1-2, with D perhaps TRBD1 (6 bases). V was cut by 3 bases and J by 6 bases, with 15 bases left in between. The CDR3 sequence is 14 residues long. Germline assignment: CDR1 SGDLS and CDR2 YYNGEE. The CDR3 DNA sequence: TGTGCCAGCAGCGCCGACCCGTGGACAGATGGCTACACCTTC. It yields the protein CASSADPWTDGYTF. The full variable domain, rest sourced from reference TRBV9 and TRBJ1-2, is DSGVTQTPKHLITATGQRVTLRCSPRSGDLSVYWYQQSLDQGLQFLIQYYNGEERAKGNILERFSAQQFPDLHSELNLSSLELGDSALYFCASSADPWTDGYTFGSGTRLTVV.

The CDR3 coding sequence is TGTGCCACCAGTGTGAAACAGACTAGCGGGAGAGGAGAGACCCAGTACTTC. It is translated as CATSVKQTSGRGETQYF. This sequence joins TRBV24-1 and TRBJ2-5; 12 positions agree with TRBD2. The J segment lost 4 bases and the V segment lost 5 bases, leaving 10 bases of the junction unmatched. The V gene's germline CDR1 is KGHDR and CDR2 SFDVKD. The CDR3 runs 17 residues.

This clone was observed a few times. CDR3 sequence reads: CASGGGLNTEAFF. CDR3 nucleotide sequence: TGTGCCAGTGGGGGGGGATTGAACACTGAAGCTTTCTTT. The rearrangement links TRBV28 to TRBJ1-1, with D possibly being TRBD1 (5 bases). V was trimmed by 9 bases and J by 0 bases, leaving 11 bases between them. CDR3 length: 13 residues. Germline assignment: CDR1 MDHEN and CDR2 SYDVKM.

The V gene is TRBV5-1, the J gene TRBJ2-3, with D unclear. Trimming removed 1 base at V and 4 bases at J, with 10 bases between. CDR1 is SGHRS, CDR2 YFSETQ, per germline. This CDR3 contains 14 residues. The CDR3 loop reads CASSLSRSPDTQYF. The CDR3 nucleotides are TGCGCCAGCAGCTTGTCTCGGAGCCCAGATACGCAGTATTTT.